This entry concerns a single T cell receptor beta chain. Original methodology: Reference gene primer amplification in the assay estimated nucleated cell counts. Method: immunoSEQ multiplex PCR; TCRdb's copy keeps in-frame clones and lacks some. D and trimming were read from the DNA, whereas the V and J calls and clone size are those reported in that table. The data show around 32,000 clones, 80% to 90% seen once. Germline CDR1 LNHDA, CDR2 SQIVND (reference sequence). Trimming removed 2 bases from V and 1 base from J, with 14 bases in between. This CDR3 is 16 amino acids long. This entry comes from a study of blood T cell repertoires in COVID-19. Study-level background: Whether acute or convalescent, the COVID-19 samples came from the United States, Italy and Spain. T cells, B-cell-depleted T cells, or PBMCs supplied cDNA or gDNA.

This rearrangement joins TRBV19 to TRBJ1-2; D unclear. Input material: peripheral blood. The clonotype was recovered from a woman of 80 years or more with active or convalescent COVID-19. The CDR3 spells CASSILIGAGNYGYTF. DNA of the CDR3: TGTGCCAGTAGTATATTGATTGGAGCGGGTAACTATGGCTACACCTTC. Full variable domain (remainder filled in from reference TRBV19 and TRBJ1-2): DGGITQSPKYLFRKEGQNVTLSCEQNLNHDAMYWYRQDPGQGLRLIYYSQIVNDFQKGDIAEGYSVSREKKESFPLTVTSAQKNPTAFYLCASSILIGAGNYGYTFGSGTRLTVV.